This TCR beta chain was recorded in a study of blood T cells in healthy people across ages. Study-level information: Roughly one uniquely barcoded beta molecule per two T cells was captured.

This clonotype has just a few counts. The antigen is not known. Each sample yielded at least 6 million isolated PBMCs. The authors ran a second PCR of 7 to 11 cycles using a sample-barcoded 5' primer and a J-beta primer mix. Tags on each cDNA molecule came from a template-switch adaptor with 12 random nucleotides. TCRdb redid the calling of the 5' RACE reads with MiXCR, one entry per CDR3 protein. The data show hundreds of thousands of distinct CDR3 sequences, around 42% seen once. The CDR3 is 14 residues long. V was shortened by 3 bases and J by 7 bases, with 13 bases between the two germline ends. The germline V gene encodes CDR1 LGHDT and CDR2 YNNKEL (reference sequence). Study-wide points: Aged donors had fewer naive CD4+ cells and lower diversity than long-lived donors.

The clonotype was recovered from a man in his sixties in good health. The chain carries TRBV3-1 and TRBJ2-1, with D possibly being TRBD1 or TRBD2 (5 bases each). Sequenced material: blood. CDR3 sequence: CASSQSIRENEQFF. DNA for the CDR3: TGTGCCAGCAGCCAGTCGATCAGGGAGAATGAGCAGTTCTTC.